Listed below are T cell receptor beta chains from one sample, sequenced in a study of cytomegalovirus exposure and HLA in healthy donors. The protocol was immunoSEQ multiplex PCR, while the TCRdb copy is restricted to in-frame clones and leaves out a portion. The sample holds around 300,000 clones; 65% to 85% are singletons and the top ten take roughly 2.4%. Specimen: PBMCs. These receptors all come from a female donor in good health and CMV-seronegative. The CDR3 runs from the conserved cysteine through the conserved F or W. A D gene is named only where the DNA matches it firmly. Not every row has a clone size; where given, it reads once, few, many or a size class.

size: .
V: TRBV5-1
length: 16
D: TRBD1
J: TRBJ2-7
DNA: TGCGCCAGCAGCTTGGACCTAAACAGGGGGACCTACGAGCAGTACTTC
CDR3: CASSLDLNRGTYEQYF

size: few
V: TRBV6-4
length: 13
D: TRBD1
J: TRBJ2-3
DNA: TGTGCCAGCAGTGCGACAGGGATGGATACGCAGTATTTT
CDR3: CASSATGMDTQYF

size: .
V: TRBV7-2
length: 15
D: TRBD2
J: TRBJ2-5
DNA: TGTGCCAGCAGCTTAGAAGGGACTAGCTTGGAGACCCAGTACTTC
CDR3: CASSLEGTSLETQYF

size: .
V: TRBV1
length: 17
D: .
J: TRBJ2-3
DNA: TGCACCAGCAGCCAAGGGCGGGAGGGCTTTAGCACAGATACGCAGTATTTT
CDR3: CTSSQGREGFSTDTQYF

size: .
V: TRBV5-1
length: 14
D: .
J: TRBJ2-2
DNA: TGCGCCAGTTCACAGGGCCCGAACACCGGGGAGCTGTTTTTT
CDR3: CASSQGPNTGELFF

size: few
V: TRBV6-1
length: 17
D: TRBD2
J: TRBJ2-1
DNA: TGTGCCAGCAGTGAAGAATCGAGACTAGCGGGAGACAATGAGCAGTTCTTC
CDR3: CASSEESRLAGDNEQFF

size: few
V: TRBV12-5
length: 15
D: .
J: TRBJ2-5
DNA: TGTGCTAGTGGTTTGGTAAGGACGGGAGAAGAGACCCAGTACTTC
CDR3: CASGLVRTGEETQYF

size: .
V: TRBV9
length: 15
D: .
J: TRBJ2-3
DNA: TGTGCCAGCAGCGGTAGCGGAACTTTCACGGATACGCAGTATTTT
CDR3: CASSGSGTFTDTQYF

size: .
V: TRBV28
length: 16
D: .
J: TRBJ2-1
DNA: TGTGCCAGCAATCCCCGAGCAGGCAAGCCCTACAATGAGCAGTTCTTC
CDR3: CASNPRAGKPYNEQFF

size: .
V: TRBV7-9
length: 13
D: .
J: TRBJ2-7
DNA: TGTGCCAGCAGCTTGGGACGGGACTACGAGCAGTACTTC
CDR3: CASSLGRDYEQYF